What follows describes a single T cell receptor (beta chain). The data were obtained in a study of radiotherapy plus CTLA-4 blockade in lung cancer. Those patients who had chemo-refractory metastatic non-small-cell lung cancer were given focal radiation along with CTLA-4 blockade through ipilimumab. The CDR3 loop spans 13 amino acids. Germline CDR1 reads MDHEN; CDR2 reads SYDVKM. Unmatched junction bases numbered 2, after V lost 8 bases and J lost 1 base. Some clones are missing from TCRdb's copy, which holds only in-frame ones; the method was immunoSEQ multiplex PCR. The data show fewer than 65,000 clones, about 83% seen once.

Source: peripheral blood, taken from a patient treated with radiotherapy plus ipilimumab. The V gene is TRBV28, the J gene TRBJ1-1, with TRBD1 matching 9 bases. The clonotype originates from a human donor with non-small cell lung cancer whose response to radiotherapy plus ipilimumab could not be evaluated. Written as DNA, the CDR3 is TGTGCCAGCGGGGGACAGGGGAACACTGAAGCTTTCTTT. Translated, it gives CASGGQGNTEAFF.